This T cell receptor (beta chain) appears in the sequencing data of a study of blood T cell repertoires in COVID-19 (dated by TCRdb to 2020 to 2021). With regard to the full study: Samples from collaborators originated in the United States, Italy and Spain and spanned both the acute and convalescent phases of COVID-19. The prospective study material was composed of cDNA or gDNA derived from T cells, B-cell-depleted T cells, or PBMCs. Subjects who had been exposed to COVID-19, were actively infected with it, or had recovered from it provided the deeply sampled blood TCRbeta repertoires that made up the dataset. The repertoires were made available in a free public database intended to serve as a resource for research on the immune response to SARS-CoV-2. The samples were drawn from the first 160 participants of the ongoing ImmuneRACE study and from 1,200 or so subjects provided by 6 global collaborators. Sample metadata almost always included a de-identified subject ID, COVID-19 status, age in years and sex. Where available, HLA class I and class II types were obtained from metadata supplied by the sample provider rather than from assay-based typing.

Concerning this clone itself: Its specific antigen is unknown. Base qualities are not provided; no much larger clone lies one nucleotide away.

Results and caveats for the whole study, not just this receptor: How much clinical and demographic metadata was included differed by source and by participant, and the metadata was provided uncurated.

TCRbeta CDR3 regions were amplified from genomic DNA using the immunoSEQ Assay, a bias-controlled multiplex PCR. On the authors' methods: Within the assay, amplification of reference gene primers was used to estimate how many nucleated cells each sample contained. Sequence reads were collapsed and filtered to measure the absolute abundance of every unique TCRbeta CDR3 rearrangement. For each sample, productive Simpson clonality was calculated as the square root of Simpson's diversity index over productive rearrangements. Imported from immuneACCESS, the table was reduced by TCRdb to in-frame sequences with V and J called. These copies leave out some clones; in studies compared against another copy, an unresolved V gene accounts for under half, and the cause of the remainder is not known. V, J and clone size were drawn from that table, and D and trimming were deduced from the DNA. For this sample there are fewer than 95,000 clones; roughly four fifths appear just once. The ten largest make up around 13% of the sample.

The CDR3 measures 17 amino acids from cysteine to phenylalanine. Only CDR3 DNA remains: 51 bases, in frame from the first base. The V end loses 5 bases and the J end loses 5 bases, and a stretch of 22 bases separates them. CDR1 MDHEN and CDR2 SYDVKM are derived from the germline V gene. Collaborating institutions collected whole blood in K2EDTA tubes following their own protocols. For TCRbeta analysis, collaborators shipped samples in one of three forms: frozen whole blood, isolated PBMCs, or DNA extracted from either of those sample types. This chain is built from TRBV28 and TRBJ2-1; the D region possibly corresponds to TRBD1 (7 bases align). The sample consisted of peripheral blood. The receptor was derived from a human donor in a cohort sampled during active COVID-19. The nucleotides are TGTGCCAGCAGTCCTGATGGAGGGACAGTTCTGAACAATGAGCAGTTCTTC. Translated, this is CASSPDGGTVLNNEQFF.